The rows below give T cell receptor beta chains drawn from one sample of a study of blood T cells in healthy people across ages. MiXCR was run by TCRdb on the 5' RACE reads, yielding one entry per CDR3 protein. The repertoire consists of 1.8 million or so distinct CDR3 sequences, with around 40% occurring once and the leading ten covering 23%. The sample was blood. The receptors originated from a human donor in good health. Both conserved end residues are part of each CDR3. D genes are given only for firm matches. Clone size is stated in some rows and not others, as once, few, many or a class when expanded.

D,V,length,J,size,CDR3,DNA
TRBD1,TRBV7-2,14,TRBJ1-3,-,CASSPGTDGNTIYF,TGTGCCAGCAGCCCCGGGACAGACGGAAACACCATATATTTT
-,TRBV13,19,TRBJ2-2,-,CASSDSLYLGTQNTGELFF,TGTGCCAGCAGCGATAGCCTCTACCTAGGGACTCAGAACACCGGGGAGCTGTTTTTT
-,TRBV7-2,14,TRBJ1-2,-,CASSLVEALGGYTF,TGTGCCAGCAGCTTGGTGGAGGCCCTCGGGGGCTACACCTTC
-,TRBV5-6,15,TRBJ2-7,-,CASSLFGTMGNEQYF,TGTGCCAGCAGCTTGTTTGGGACCATGGGAAACGAGCAGTACTTC
-,TRBV7-2,15,TRBJ1-5,-,CASSHRGPGDQPQHF,TGTGCCAGCAGCCACCGGGGCCCTGGGGATCAGCCCCAGCATTTT
-,TRBV15,15,TRBJ2-1,few,CATSRDEDSYNEQFF,TGTGCCACCAGCAGAGATGAGGATTCCTACAATGAGCAGTTCTTC
-,TRBV5-1,14,TRBJ2-1,few,CASSLSGVFYEQFF,TGCGCCAGCAGCCTGTCAGGGGTGTTCTATGAGCAGTTCTTC
-,TRBV29-1,13,TRBJ1-1,-,CSVARARNTEAFF,TGCAGCGTCGCGCGGGCCCGGAACACTGAAGCTTTCTTT
TRBD2,TRBV7-2,16,TRBJ2-5,-,CASSFSGLAGRETQYF,TGTGCCAGCAGCTTTAGCGGGCTAGCGGGGCGAGAGACCCAGTACTTC
-,TRBV5-4,14,TRBJ2-5,-,CATHRGGDRKEQYF,TGTGCCACCCATAGGGGGGGGGACAGGAAGGAGCAGTACTTC
TRBD1,TRBV20-1,16,TRBJ1-2,few,CSARHPGQGVQYGYTF,TGCAGTGCTAGACACCCGGGACAGGGGGTCCAATATGGCTACACCTTC
-,TRBV7-9,14,TRBJ1-2,-,CASSRQAGLYGYTF,TGTGCCAGCAGCCGTCAGGCGGGCCTCTATGGCTACACCTTC
-,TRBV9,14,TRBJ1-1,-,CASSVGGQVTEAFF,TGTGCCAGCAGCGTTGGGGGGCAGGTCACTGAAGCTTTCTTT
TRBD1,TRBV6-2/TRBV6-3,17,TRBJ1-6,-,CASTTLPTGTANSPLHF,TGTGCCAGCACTACCCTTCCGACCGGGACAGCAAATTCACCCCTCCACTTT
TRBD1,TRBV7-9,17,TRBJ2-1,few,CASSVLPGQGANNEQFF,TGTGCCAGCAGCGTCCTCCCGGGACAGGGGGCCAACAATGAGCAGTTCTTC
-,TRBV3-1,15,TRBJ2-7,few,CASSQGGTGAYEQYF,TGTGCCAGCAGCCAAGGTGGGACGGGGGCCTACGAGCAGTACTTC
-,TRBV27,18,TRBJ1-4,-,CGSSTTVRQEGWGEKLFF,TGTGGCAGCAGCACCACCGTGAGACAGGAGGGGTGGGGCGAAAAACTGTTTTTT
TRBD1,TRBV29-1,13,TRBJ1-2,-,CSAWDRADYGYTF,TGCAGCGCTTGGGACAGGGCAGATTATGGCTACACCTTC
TRBD1,TRBV7-9,17,TRBJ1-4,-,CASSLSAGDRRNEKLFF,TGTGCCAGCAGTCTATCAGCTGGGGACAGAAGAAATGAAAAACTGTTTTTT
-,TRBV7-2,14,TRBJ2-5,few,CASSLVDVQETQYF,TGTGCCAGCAGCTTGGTGGACGTACAAGAGACCCAGTACTTC
-,TRBV4-3,15,TRBJ1-6,-,CASSQENKDFLPLHF,TGCGCCAGCAGCCAAGAAAATAAGGACTTCCTACCCCTCCACTTT
TRBD1,TRBV28,16,TRBJ2-2,-,CASSFPGTAGSGELFF,TGTGCCAGCAGTTTTCCCGGGACAGCAGGTTCCGGAGAGCTGTTTTTT
TRBD2,TRBV6-2/TRBV6-3,16,TRBJ2-1,few,CASSPMGTRMHNEQFF,TGTGCCAGCAGTCCCATGGGGACTAGAATGCACAATGAGCAGTTCTTC
-,TRBV29-1,14,TRBJ1-1,-,CSVEAGPTNTEAFF,TGCAGCGTTGAAGCAGGTCCGACGAACACTGAAGCTTTCTTT
TRBD2,TRBV20-1,15,TRBJ2-1,-,CSAPGLAGEYNEQFF,TGCAGTGCCCCGGGACTAGCGGGGGAGTACAATGAGCAGTTCTTC